Below, 32 T cell receptor beta chains from the same sample are listed, as sequenced in a study of beta chain features in type 1 diabetes. Of the isolated RNA, all was reverse transcribed, and so the sequenced material was expressed TCRB transcripts. Sequenced by immunoSEQ multiplex PCR; TCRdb stores in-frame clones only, minus some. The data hold about 710,000 clones, with around 15% observed a single time. General study results and limits: Type 1 diabetes patients had moderately but significantly shorter TCRB CDR3s in all four CD4+ subsets.

Their antigens remain unidentified. Sequences were obtained from naive CD4+ T cells from blood. The origin of the receptors is a man aged 18 to 30 with type 1 diabetes.

V is TRBV19 and J is TRBJ2-7, with TRBD2 identical over 8 bases. The V and J ends lost 7 bases and 1 base, in that order; junction bases with no gene match: 6. Germline V lookup: CDR1 LNHDA, CDR2 SQIVND (reference sequence). This CDR3 has 14 amino acids. The chain's CDR3 is CASTPTSGSYEQYF. The CDR3 DNA sequence: TGTGCCAGTACACCAACTAGCGGATCCTACGAGCAGTACTTC.

The chain employs TRBV4-1 and TRBJ1-4; the D is unclear. This CDR3 is 14 amino acids long. V dropped 3 bases and J dropped 10 bases, with 15 bases sitting between them. Germline CDR1 is MGHRA and CDR2 is YSYEKL. The CDR3 sequence: CASSHLEGFGKLFF. The CDR3 DNA follows: TGCGCCAGCAGCCACCTCGAGGGATTCGGAAAACTGTTTTTT.

This clone was detected only a few times. The J gene is TRBJ1-1, the V gene TRBV27, with unresolved D. The germline gives CDR1 MNHEY, CDR2 SMNVEV (reference sequence). The length of the CDR3 is 15 residues. Trimming removed 5 bases at V and 5 bases at J, with 18 bases between. The chain's CDR3 is CASSDPSLGQTEAFF. The CDR3 DNA reads as TGTGCCAGCAGTGATCCGTCTCTCGGGCAGACTGAAGCTTTCTTT.

In the case of this clone: Other DNA sequences of this sample code for an identical CDR3. The V gene is TRBV9, the J gene TRBJ2-5; D gene unclear. This CDR3 spans 13 amino acids. V was pared by 2 bases and J by 2 bases, with 7 bases between. The germline CDR1 and CDR2 sequences are SGDLS and YYNGEE. The CDR3 is CASSVASQETQYF. In nucleotides, the CDR3 is TGTGCCAGCAGCGTGGCTTCACAAGAGACCCAGTACTTC. The whole variable domain, remainder taken from reference TRBV9 and TRBJ2-5, is DSGVTQTPKHLITATGQRVTLRCSPRSGDLSVYWYQQSLDQGLQFLIQYYNGEERAKGNILERFSAQQFPDLHSELNLSSLELGDSALYFCASSVASQETQYFGPGTRLLVL.

In regard to this clone: This same CDR3 is encoded by further DNA sequences in the sample. Here the CDR3 DNA reads TGTGCCTGGAGTGTACTAGGGGCCGGTTCACCCCTCCACTTT. Translated, it gives CAWSVLGAGSPLHF. The chain uses TRBV30 and TRBJ1-6, with D perhaps matching TRBD1 (5 bases). Germline-derived CDR1 and CDR2 are GTSNPN and SVGIG (reference sequence). Trimming removed 0 bases at V and 9 bases at J, with 12 bases between. The CDR3 length is 14 residues. The whole variable domain, filled in from reference TRBV30 and TRBJ1-6, reads SQTIHQWPATLVQPVGSPLSLECTVEGTSNPNLYWYRQAAGRGLQLLFYSVGIGQISSEVPQNLSASRPQDRQFILSSKKLLLSDSGFYLCAWSVLGAGSPLHFGNGTRLTVT.

The rearrangement joins TRBV10-3 to TRBJ2-2; tentative D call: TRBD2 (5 bases). Germline loops: CDR1 ENHRY, CDR2 SYGVKD. Between the trimmed V and J ends, which lost 6 bases and 1 base, there was a span of 6 bases. This CDR3 region has 13 residues. The CDR3 sequence is CAIRAGNTGELFF. CDR3 in DNA: TGTGCCATCAGGGCGGGGAACACCGGGGAGCTGTTTTTT.

The V call is TRBV5-1, the J call TRBJ2-1, with 7 bases identical to TRBD1. V lost 4 bases, J lost 5 bases, and 3 bases stayed unmatched. This CDR3 has 13 residues. The germline V gene has CDR1 SGHRS and CDR2 YFSETQ. CDR3 nucleotide sequence: TGCGCCAGCAGCCCCGGGACAGACAATGAGCAGTTCTTC. Protein product: CASSPGTDNEQFF.

This clone was picked up a small number of times. V and J are TRBV7-9 and TRBJ1-6; no clear D gene. The CDR3 covers 15 residues. CDR1 and CDR2 (germline): SEHNR, FQNEAQ (reference sequence). V lost 5 bases and J lost 7, with 15 bases in between. CDR3 bases: TGTGCCAGCAGCCAAGGGTCTTCGCAGAATTCACCCCTCCACTTT. Amino acid sequence: CASSQGSSQNSPLHF.

The CDR3 loop is CAWSVGGALYGYTF. CDR3 nucleotides: TGTGCCTGGAGTGTAGGCGGGGCCCTCTATGGCTACACCTTC. The rearrangement uses TRBV30 and TRBJ1-2, with TRBD1 as a possible D gene (5 bases). Deletions cut 0 bases from V and 4 bases from J, with 12 bases between. Germline lookup yields CDR1 GTSNPN and CDR2 SVGIG (reference sequence). The length of the CDR3 is 14 residues.

This clone turned up a few times. The V gene is TRBV5-1, the J gene TRBJ2-1; 12 positions agree with TRBD2. The CDR3 consists of 17 residues. Germline V gene lookup returns CDR1 SGHRS and CDR2 YFSETQ. V lost 0 bases and J lost 7; bases outside the gene matches: 8. CDR3 sequence reads: CASSLEALAGGPNEQFF. The CDR3 DNA sequence: TGCGCCAGCAGCTTGGAGGCACTAGCGGGAGGTCCTAATGAGCAGTTCTTC.

This clone was found a few times. This rearrangement joins TRBV4-2 to TRBJ2-1; D may be TRBD1 (6 bases). The V gene lost 4 bases and the J gene lost 1 base, with 8 bases spanning the gap. The germline V gene has CDR1 LGHNA and CDR2 YNFKEQ. There are 14 residues in the CDR3. The CDR3 protein is CASSPQGSYNEQFF. The CDR3 coding sequence is TGTGCCAGCAGCCCCCAGGGGTCCTACAATGAGCAGTTCTTC.

V usage is TRBV29-1 and J usage is TRBJ1-2; tentative D call: TRBD1 (5 bases). CDR1 is SQVTM and CDR2 is ANQGSEA in the germline V gene. The length of the CDR3 is 10 residues. V dropped 4 bases and J dropped 8 bases, with 8 bases sitting between them. The CDR3 bases are TGCAGCGTTGCAGGGCCGGGCTACACCTTC. This gives the protein CSVAGPGYTF.

The gene calls are TRBV4-2 and TRBJ2-5, with D tentatively TRBD2 (7 bases). Trimming shortened V by 0 bases and J by 5 bases, and 13 bases separated the two germline ends. The CDR3 runs to 15 residues. The germline V gene has CDR1 LGHNA and CDR2 YNFKEQ. The CDR3 reads CASSQDWAGAETQYF. The CDR3 DNA is TGTGCCAGCAGCCAAGACTGGGCGGGGGCGGAGACCCAGTACTTC.

The gene calls are TRBV7-2 and TRBJ1-5; D remains ambiguous. Germline CDR1 reads SGHTA; CDR2 reads FQGNSA. The CDR3 consists of 14 residues. The V end lost 1 base, the J end lost 6 bases, and 10 bases lay between the germline ends. In DNA form, the CDR3 reads TGTGCCAGCAGCTTAGTTCTAGAAGGTCAGCCCCAGCATTTT. Translation gives CASSLVLEGQPQHF.

This rearrangement joins TRBV28 to TRBJ1-5; D not certain. Germline V gene data show CDR1 as MDHEN and CDR2 as SYDVKM. The V gene lost 8 bases and the J gene lost 3 bases, with 11 bases spanning the gap. The CDR3 loop spans 13 amino acids. The CDR3 loop is CASGVGINQPQHF. The DNA of the CDR3 is TGTGCCAGCGGAGTTGGTATCAATCAGCCCCAGCATTTT.

The genes are TRBV7-8 and TRBJ1-6; D is undetermined. Per germline, CDR1 SGHVS and CDR2 FQNEAQ. The CDR3 length is 18 residues. Trimming stripped 4 bases from V and 8 bases from J, with 24 bases between. The CDR3 here is CASSSLLTGPGGYSPLHF. DNA of the CDR3: TGTGCCAGCAGCTCCCTTTTGACCGGACCCGGTGGGTATTCACCCCTCCACTTT.

This clone showed up just a few times. The chain joins TRBV15 to TRBJ2-7; D gene uncertain. CDR3 length: 12 residues. Trimming shortened V by 4 bases and J by 6 bases, and 10 bases separated the two germline ends. CDR1 is LNHNV, CDR2 YYDKDF, per germline (reference sequence). The CDR3 DNA reads as TGTGCCACCAGCACCCTTGGTACCGAGCAGTACTTC. Its translation: CATSTLGTEQYF. Variable domain in full (rest from reference TRBV15 and TRBJ2-7): DAMVIQNPRYQVTQFGKPVTLSCSQTLNHNVMYWYQQKSSQAPKLLFHYYDKDFNNEADTPDNFQSRRPNTSFCFLDIRSPGLGDTAMYLCATSTLGTEQYFGPGTRLTVT.

Worth noting for this clone: This specimen includes other DNA sequences encoding the same CDR3. This chain links TRBV9 with TRBJ1-6; possibly TRBD1 for D (5 bases). The V end lost 0 bases, the J end lost 6 bases, and 7 bases lay between the germline ends. Germline loops: CDR1 SGDLS, CDR2 YYNGEE. The CDR3 has 14 amino acids. CDR3 residues: CASSVGQGNSPLHF. The DNA for the CDR3 is TGTGCCAGCAGCGTAGGGCAGGGTAATTCACCCCTCCACTTT.

The chain uses TRBV30 and TRBJ1-2; possibly TRBD1 for D (5 bases). The CDR3 is 13 residues long. Looked up from germline, CDR1 is GTSNPN and CDR2 is SVGIG (reference sequence). Trimming stripped 0 bases from V and 8 bases from J, with 13 bases between. CDR3 DNA: TGTGCCTGGAGTGTTCAGGGTAGGGTGGGCTACACCTTC. This translates into CAWSVQGRVGYTF.

V usage is TRBV20-1 and J usage is TRBJ2-7; tentative D call: TRBD1 (5 bases). CDR3 length: 11 amino acids. V dropped 5 bases and J dropped 5 bases, with 10 bases sitting between them. Germline V lookup: CDR1 DFQATT, CDR2 SNEGSKA (reference sequence). CDR3 loop: CSAPLGDEQYF. The CDR3 DNA is TGCAGTGCTCCGCTAGGGGACGAGCAGTACTTC.

The chain combines TRBV6-6 with TRBJ2-6; D is uncertain. Trimming removed 6 bases at V and 2 bases at J, with 5 bases between. Germline V gene lookup returns CDR1 MNHNY and CDR2 SVGAGI (reference sequence). CDR3 size: 13 residues. The CDR3 loop is CASSEPGANVLTF. The CDR3 DNA reads TGTGCCAGCAGCGAGCCTGGGGCCAACGTCCTGACTTTC.

The gene calls are TRBV15 and TRBJ1-5; 8 bases are shared with TRBD1. Germline V gene lookup returns CDR1 LNHNV and CDR2 YYDKDF (reference sequence). The CDR3 loop spans 17 amino acids. With 0 bases clipped from V and 5 bases from J, the junction kept 9 bases outside the gene matches. CDR3 sequence: CATSREPQGGGHQPQHF. CDR3 DNA: TGTGCCACCAGCAGAGAACCACAGGGGGGTGGACATCAGCCCCAGCATTTT.

This clone was counted a few times. This rearrangement joins TRBV30 to TRBJ2-5; either TRBD1 or TRBD2 may supply D (5 bases each). Germline CDR1 and CDR2: GTSNPN and SVGIG (reference sequence). This CDR3 is 15 amino acids long. Trimming shortened V by 2 bases and J by 3 bases, and 16 bases separated the two germline ends. The CDR3 nucleotides read TGTGCCTGGAGTCCGCCGGTAGGGACGAAAGAGACCCAGTACTTC. It yields the protein CAWSPPVGTKETQYF. Combining the CDR3 with reference TRBV30 and TRBJ2-5 gives the whole variable domain SQTIHQWPATLVQPVGSPLSLECTVEGTSNPNLYWYRQAAGRGLQLLFYSVGIGQISSEVPQNLSASRPQDRQFILSSKKLLLSDSGFYLCAWSPPVGTKETQYFGPGTRLLVL.

This chain uses TRBV18 with TRBJ1-1; 9 bases align to TRBD1. V was pared by 2 bases and J by 1 base, with 2 bases of the junction left unmatched. The CDR3 covers 15 residues. The V gene's germline CDR1 is KGHSH and CDR2 LQKENI. CDR3 loop: CASSPGDRANTEAFF. CDR3 bases: TGTGCCAGCTCACCAGGGGACAGGGCGAACACTGAAGCTTTCTTT.

The rearrangement uses TRBV30 and TRBJ1-4, with D perhaps TRBD1 (5 bases). The ends were cut back, 2 bases at V and 9 bases at J, with 13 bases in the middle. CDR1 is GTSNPN, CDR2 SVGIG, per germline (reference sequence). CDR3 length: 13 residues. The CDR3: CAWSPIGAKKLFF. CDR3 sequence (DNA): TGTGCCTGGAGTCCAATCGGGGCGAAAAAACTGTTTTTT.

The chain joins TRBV9 to TRBJ1-5; 7 nucleotides align to TRBD1. Trimming took 7 bases from V and 0 from J; bases not matched to a gene: 4. CDR1 and CDR2 (germline): SGDLS, YYNGEE. The CDR3 spans 14 residues. The DNA for the CDR3 is TGTGCCAGCGGAAAGGGGGCTAGCAATCAGCCCCAGCATTTT. Encoded protein: CASGKGASNQPQHF.

This clone occurred a few times. CDR3 in amino acids: CACSRGGAGGYTF. The CDR3 DNA follows: TGTGCCTGTTCGAGAGGGGGCGCGGGAGGCTACACCTTC. This chain joins TRBV30 and TRBJ1-2, with 7 positions matching TRBD1. The CDR3 totals 13 residues. Germline V lookup: CDR1 GTSNPN, CDR2 SVGIG (reference sequence). The V and J ends lost 6 bases and 8 bases, in that order; junction bases with no gene match: 12. The full variable domain, with the rest looked up from reference TRBV30 and TRBJ1-2, is SQTIHQWPATLVQPVGSPLSLECTVEGTSNPNLYWYRQAAGRGLQLLFYSVGIGQISSEVPQNLSASRPQDRQFILSSKKLLLSDSGFYLCACSRGGAGGYTFGSGTRLTVV.

V usage is TRBV7-9 and J usage is TRBJ2-1, with D perhaps TRBD1 or TRBD2 (5 bases each). V dropped 6 bases and J dropped 9 bases, with 21 bases sitting between them. Germline values: CDR1 SEHNR, CDR2 FQNEAQ (reference sequence). This CDR3 has 15 residues. The CDR3 DNA sequence: TGTGCCAGCAGTCTCACCGGGGCTGCAAGGATTGAGCAGTTCTTC. Its translation: CASSLTGAARIEQFF.

Only a few counts were recorded for this clone. The chain recombines TRBV18 with TRBJ1-5; perhaps TRBD1 as D (5 bases). The germline V gene encodes CDR1 KGHSH and CDR2 LQKENI. V shed 3 bases and J shed 6 bases, with 15 bases lying between them. The CDR3 is 15 residues long. The CDR3 DNA sequence: TGTGCCAGCTCACCCTCGACTCCAGGGTTTCAGCCCCAGCATTTT. Protein sequence: CASSPSTPGFQPQHF. Using reference TRBV18 and TRBJ1-5 for the parts outside the CDR3, the full variable domain is NAGVMQNPRHLVRRRGQEARLRCSPMKGHSHVYWYRQLPEEGLKFMVYLQKENIIDESGMPKERFSAEFPKEGPSILRIQQVVRGDSAAYFCASSPSTPGFQPQHFGDGTRLSIL.

This CDR3 is CASSETGRSGNTIYF. The CDR3 DNA is TGTGCCAGCAGCGAGACAGGACGCTCTGGAAACACCATATATTTT. The chain combines TRBV9 with TRBJ1-3, with D tentatively TRBD1 (6 bases). This CDR3 spans 15 amino acids. Germline V CDR1 and CDR2: SGDLS, YYNGEE. Trimming removed 3 bases from V and 0 bases from J, with 10 bases in between.

The chain combines TRBV7-9 with TRBJ2-7; a possible D gene is TRBD1 (6 bases). Per the germline V gene, CDR1 is SEHNR and CDR2 is FQNEAQ (reference sequence). This CDR3 region has 18 residues. Trimming left V 2 bases short and J 3 bases short, with 23 bases between. The CDR3 reads CASSLKSLGRTASYEQYF. The CDR3 nucleotides are TGTGCCAGCAGCTTAAAATCATTGGGGCGGACAGCCAGCTACGAGCAGTACTTC.

The chain recombines TRBV5-6 with TRBJ1-6; D is ambiguous. V was trimmed by 5 bases and J by 6 bases, leaving 18 bases between them. The germline gives CDR1 SGHDT, CDR2 YYEEEE. This CDR3 comprises 16 residues. The CDR3 region is CASRPGRTVFNSPLHF. The CDR3 nucleotides read TGTGCCAGCAGACCCGGTAGGACCGTATTTAATTCACCCCTCCACTTT.